The entry below gives a single T cell receptor beta chain sequence along with its context. Its antigen remains unknown. This entry is derived from a study of early T cells in non-severe SARS-CoV-2 infection. Study-level background: Investigators sequenced bulk RNA drawn from unsorted whole blood, and chains remained unpaired. Study-wide points: Using VDJdb, the matching emphasized anti-spike CD8 responses while missing private and CD4 specificities.

The CDR3 is 14 residues long. Germline V lookup: CDR1 SGHKS, CDR2 YYEKEE (reference sequence). Trimming took off 0 bases at V and 7 bases at J, with 11 bases between the two ends. As part of library construction, unique molecular identifiers were attached to individual cDNA molecules. A single record per CDR3 protein comes from TCRdb applying MiXCR to the 5' RACE reads. The table has about 90,000 distinct CDR3 sequences, about 12% seen once. The sequences come from whole blood, collected at baseline. This clonotype was obtained from an adult who was a healthcare worker with PCR-confirmed SARS-CoV-2 infection or an uninfected control (not recorded which). This rearrangement joins TRBV5-5 to TRBJ2-1; TRBD2 is a possible D gene (5 bases). The CDR3: CASSLVLVLNEQFF. CDR3 nucleotides: TGTGCCAGCAGCTTGGTACTAGTTCTGAATGAGCAGTTCTTC.